These 14 T cell receptor beta chains originate from one sample sequenced in a study of blood T cell repertoires in COVID-19. Some clones are missing from TCRdb's copy, which holds only in-frame ones; the method was immunoSEQ multiplex PCR. The sample records more than 150,000 clones, about 85% being singletons. Sequencing was done on a sample of peripheral blood. The receptors stem from a woman over 75 with acute or convalescent COVID-19.

As concerns this clone: Other DNA sequences in this specimen translate into the identical CDR3. The chain combines TRBV6-6 with TRBJ2-7; D perhaps matches TRBD2 (6 bases). The germline gives CDR1 MNHNY, CDR2 SVGAGI (reference sequence). Between the trimmed V and J ends, which lost 2 bases and 4 bases, there was a span of 9 bases. The CDR3 covers 13 residues. CDR3 amino acids: CASSYPGTYEQYF. The CDR3 DNA reads as TGTGCCAGCAGTTACCCGGGGACTTACGAGCAGTACTTC.

This chain links TRBV19 with TRBJ2-1; D gene ambiguous. Trimming removed 0 bases from V and 9 bases from J, with 12 bases in between. CDR1 LNHDA and CDR2 SQIVND come from the germline V gene (reference sequence). The CDR3 extends over 14 amino acids. The CDR3 DNA sequence: TGTGCCAGTAGTATAGATCCGGCGGTTGGTGAGCAGTTCTTC. Translated, it gives CASSIDPAVGEQFF.

The rearrangement links TRBV11-2 to TRBJ2-5; D is possibly TRBD2 (5 bases). The CDR3 consists of 15 residues. Per germline, CDR1 SGHAT and CDR2 FQNNGV. The V gene lost 4 bases and the J gene lost 5 bases, with 17 bases spanning the gap. Here the CDR3 reads CASSSKGLRWETQYF. The CDR3 DNA sequence: TGTGCCAGCAGCTCTAAAGGACTCCGGTGGGAGACCCAGTACTTC. Full variable domain (remainder filled in from reference TRBV11-2 and TRBJ2-5): EAGVAQSPRYKIIEKRQSVAFWCNPISGHATLYWYQQILGQGPKLLIQFQNNGVVDDSQLPKDRFSAERLKGVDSTLKIQPAKLEDSAVYLCASSSKGLRWETQYFGPGTRLLVL.

The rearrangement uses TRBV7-2 and TRBJ1-4; D unresolved. Deletions cut 0 bases from V and 4 bases from J, with 3 bases between. This CDR3 spans 13 amino acids. The V gene's germline CDR1 is SGHTA and CDR2 FQGNSA. The CDR3 nucleotides are TGTGCCAGCAGCTTAGCCCGTAATGAAAAACTGTTTTTT. Its protein is CASSLARNEKLFF.

CDR3 nucleotide sequence: TGTGCCAGCAGCTTAGGGGCCACAGGGTCTCTGGATGGCTACACCTTC. Translation gives CASSLGATGSLDGYTF. The V call is TRBV5-4, the J call TRBJ1-2; tentatively, D is TRBD1 (6 bases). V lost 2 bases to trimming and J lost 6 bases, with 20 bases between them. Germline V gives CDR1 SGHNT, CDR2 YYREEE (reference sequence). The CDR3 is 16 amino acids. The full variable domain, completed using reference TRBV5-4 and TRBJ1-2, is ETGVTQSPTHLIKTRGQQVTLRCSSQSGHNTVSWYQQALGQGPQFIFQYYREEENGRGNFPPRFSGLQFPNYSSELNVNALELDDSALYLCASSLGATGSLDGYTFGSGTRLTVV.

The chain couples TRBV5-6 to TRBJ1-1, with 8 bases aligning to TRBD1. CDR1 and CDR2 (germline): SGHDT, YYEEEE. The CDR3 runs to 14 residues. V shed 0 bases and J 5 bases; nucleotides not matched to a gene: 3. The CDR3 nucleotides are TGTGCCAGCAGCTTGGACAGGGGGTGGACTGAAGCTTTCTTT. It specifies CASSLDRGWTEAFF.

The chain joins TRBV5-1 to TRBJ2-7, with 7 bases that match TRBD1. V shed 6 bases, J shed 6 bases, and the junction held 18 bases outside the gene matches. From germline, CDR1 is SGHRS and CDR2 YFSETQ. The CDR3 contains 16 residues. The CDR3 loop is CASTQGGVSTLGEQYF. Written as DNA, the CDR3 is TGCGCCAGCACCCAAGGGGGCGTAAGTACTCTCGGCGAGCAGTACTTC.

Notes on this clone: Other DNA sequences in the same sample also yield this CDR3. This CDR3 is CASSGLAGGQETQYF. The CDR3 nucleotides read TGTGCCAGCAGTGGACTAGCGGGGGGCCAAGAGACCCAGTACTTC. The rearrangement links TRBV2 to TRBJ2-5; TRBD2 agrees at 13 bases. Germline V gene lookup returns CDR1 SNHLY and CDR2 FYNNEI. The CDR3 spans 15 residues. Trimming took 4 bases from V and 1 from J; bases not matched to a gene: 0.

This chain uses TRBV7-2 with TRBJ2-2, with D possibly TRBD1 on 6 matching bases. The CDR3 loop spans 17 amino acids. V lost 1 base to trimming and J lost 3 bases, with 15 bases between them. The V gene's germline CDR1 is SGHTA and CDR2 FQGNSA. This CDR3 is CASSLVGSNRDTGELFF. Written as DNA, the CDR3 is TGTGCCAGCAGCTTAGTCGGGTCAAACAGGGACACCGGGGAGCTGTTTTTT.

The chain employs TRBV27 and TRBJ1-5; no clear D gene. This CDR3 has 14 residues. The V end lost 6 bases, the J end lost 4 bases, and 13 bases lay between the germline ends. Germline V lookup: CDR1 MNHEY, CDR2 SMNVEV (reference sequence). CDR3 coding DNA: TGTGCCAGCAGCGGGGTTACGGGAAATCAGCCCCAGCATTTT. Protein: CASSGVTGNQPQHF.

The genes are TRBV6-5 and TRBJ1-5, with D unclear. V lost 7 bases and J lost 2, with 15 bases in between. The CDR3 has 15 residues. The V gene's germline CDR1 is MNHEY and CDR2 SVGAGI. CDR3 nucleotides: TGTGCCAGCACATACAAGGAGGACGGCAATCAGCCCCAGCATTTT. Translating gives CASTYKEDGNQPQHF.

The rearrangement uses TRBV27 and TRBJ2-2, with D tentatively TRBD2 (6 bases). Between the trimmed V and J ends, which lost 8 bases and 0 bases, there was a span of 13 bases. CDR1 MNHEY and CDR2 SMNVEV come from the germline V gene (reference sequence). CDR3 size: 15 residues. The CDR3 nucleotides read TGTGCCAGCCGCCGCGGAGGGGCGAACACCGGGGAGCTGTTTTTT. Its translation is CASRRGGANTGELFF.

The V gene is TRBV6-1, the J gene TRBJ1-2; D is uncertain. CDR1 and CDR2 from the germline V gene are MNHNS and SASEGT. This CDR3 region has 12 residues. Trimming removed 0 bases at V and 7 bases at J, with 6 bases between. DNA of the CDR3: TGTGCCAGCAGTGAAGCGCCGAGTGGCTACACCTTC. This sequence encodes CASSEAPSGYTF.

The chain recombines TRBV10-2 with TRBJ1-5; maybe TRBD1 (6 bases). There are 14 residues in the CDR3. Germline V CDR1 and CDR2: WSHSY, SAAADI. The germline V and J ends were trimmed by 6 bases and 2 bases, with 11 bases remaining between them. The CDR3 here is CASSAAGGNQPQHF. CDR3 DNA sequence: TGCGCCAGCAGCGCTGCAGGGGGCAATCAGCCCCAGCATTTT.